The clone carrying this T cell receptor beta chain was observed a handful of times. Its antigen is as yet unknown. This record comes from a study of identical twins. Study-level findings and limits: Memory repertoires showed no such pattern, whereas abundant cord blood beta clonotypes carried fewer insertions.

TCRdb passed the 5' RACE reads through MiXCR, listing each CDR3 protein once. The data hold 350,000 or so distinct CDR3 sequences, with roughly 10% observed a single time. The sequencing sample was made of naive T cells sorted from blood. The source of this sequence is a woman between 45 and 60 years old in good health.

CDR3 DNA sequence: TGTGCCAGCAGTTCTCGGGACAGGGACGACGAGCAGTACTTC. Its translation: CASSSRDRDDEQYF. This chain joins TRBV6-5 and TRBJ2-7, with TRBD1 matching 9 bases. The CDR3 has 14 amino acids. Germline values: CDR1 MNHEY, CDR2 SVGAGI. Germline trimming cut 4 bases from V and 5 bases from J; bases unmatched to any gene: 6.